This TCR beta chain derives from a study of identical twins. Whole-study findings and limits: Partly confounded zero-insertion analyses could result from invariant MAIT and iNKT cells. For monozygotic twins, models underestimated out-of-frame TCR alpha sharing. In cord blood, abundant beta clonotypes had fewer insertions; memory showed no trend.

After template switching added a universal primer site, the resulting cDNA carried unique molecular identifiers. Each CDR3 protein is one row after TCRdb ran MiXCR on the 5' RACE reads. Of fewer than 650,000 distinct CDR3 sequences listed, around 9.6% were seen once; the top ten hold 2.5% to 3.5%. This clonotype was seen ten or more times. Antigen specificity is unknown. CDR3 length: 13 amino acids. From germline, CDR1 is SQVTM and CDR2 ANQGSEA. Unmatched junction bases numbered 5, after V lost 5 bases and J lost 7 bases. The same data also contributed to another study, on yellow fever vaccine responses in identical twins.

The specimen was PBMCs. This chain links TRBV29-1 with TRBJ2-1; 10 nucleotides align to TRBD1. The origin of this receptor is a woman aged 18-35 years in good health. This chain's CDR3 is CSVLGDRGNEQFF. The CDR3 coding sequence is TGCAGCGTTTTGGGGGACAGGGGAAATGAGCAGTTCTTC.